This T cell receptor beta chain was obtained from a study of T cells in Graves' hyperthyroidism and ophthalmopathy. V was clipped by 4 bases and J by 6 bases, with 22 bases between them. The CDR3 spans 15 residues. In germline, CDR1 is DFQATT, CDR2 SNEGSKA (reference sequence). Amplification targeted TCR beta CDR3 regions from RNA transcripts. A first-round RT-PCR of the TCR CDR3 used the HTBI primer set. TCRdb used MiXCR to reprocess the multiplex PCR reads, holding one entry per CDR3 protein. Of under 300,000 distinct CDR3 sequences detected, 22% appear once; the ten largest clones hold 50% to 75%. This clonotype was observed a few times.

The sequence derives from a man between 25 and 39 years old with Graves' ophthalmopathy. The J gene is TRBJ2-7, the V gene TRBV20-1; possible D gene TRBD2, 5 bases. Sequenced material: blood. This CDR3 is CSAIGSANPNSEQYF. CDR3 DNA: TGCAGTGCTATAGGTAGCGCCAACCCGAATTCCGAGCAGTACTTC.